Listed here are 22 T cell receptor beta chains from one sample, sequenced in a study of human T cells and chemical hapten exposure. TCRdb ran MiXCR on the RACE reads and lists one entry per CDR3 protein. The data hold more than 95,000 distinct CDR3 sequences, with over 10% observed a single time. The time point: patch test 1, 2 weeks after DPC sensitization. The sample's treatment: therapeutic diphenylcyclopropenone sensitization with weekly scalp DPC. The sample was whole blood, taken in connection with sensitization to the hapten diphenylcyclopropenone (DPC). Receptors were obtained from a woman aged 45-60 years with alopecia areata. Some clones in this sample may be carry-over from other donors' samples.

This clonotype was seen at least ten times. J is TRBJ1-4 and V is TRBV29-1; tentative D call: TRBD1 (5 bases). The germline V gene has CDR1 SQVTM and CDR2 ANQGSEA. The CDR3 is 13 amino acids. Deletions cut 4 bases from V and 6 bases from J, with 12 bases between. CDR3 bases: TGCAGCGTTGCGGCCAGGGCCGATGAAAAACTGTTTTTT. Translated, it gives CSVAARADEKLFF. The complete variable domain, with remaining parts taken from reference TRBV29-1 and TRBJ1-4, reads SAVISQKPSRDICQRGTSLTIQCQVDSQVTMMFWYRQQPGQSLTLIATANQGSEATYESGFVIDKFPISRPNLTFSTLTVSNMSPEDSSIYLCSVAARADEKLFFGSGTQLSVL.

This clonotype was picked up a small number of times. This chain uses TRBV7-9 with TRBJ1-1; a weak D match, TRBD1 (6 bases). Germline loops: CDR1 SEHNR, CDR2 FQNEAQ (reference sequence). Trimming took 5 bases from V and 10 from J, leaving 14 bases between them. The CDR3 totals 12 residues. The CDR3 loop reads CASSGTGSGAFF. The CDR3 bases are TGTGCCAGCAGCGGAACAGGGAGTGGAGCTTTCTTT.

This clonotype was recorded many times. V usage is TRBV5-5 and J usage is TRBJ1-5; D might be TRBD1 (6 bases). V lost 1 base, J lost 7 bases, and 12 bases lay in between. CDR3 length: 14 amino acids. The germline V gene has CDR1 SGHKS and CDR2 YYEKEE (reference sequence). CDR3 bases: TGTGCCAGCAGCTTGCGGGGGCCCCAGCAGCCCCAGCATTTT. Translation gives CASSLRGPQQPQHF.

This clonotype was counted between two and nine times. The CDR3 nucleotides read TGTGCCAGCAGCTTAGCCCCAGGGGACAATCAGCCCCAGCATTTT. Translation gives CASSLAPGDNQPQHF. The rearrangement links TRBV7-2 to TRBJ1-5, with D possibly TRBD1 on 6 matching bases. The CDR3 sequence is 15 residues long. Trimming removed 0 bases at V and 3 bases at J, with 9 bases between. The germline V gene encodes CDR1 SGHTA and CDR2 FQGNSA.

This clonotype was observed many times. The genes are TRBV20-1 and TRBJ1-2; TRBD1 matches 7 bases. The CDR3 is made up of 13 amino acids. The V segment lost 6 bases and the J segment 0 bases; nucleotides outside the gene matches: 4. The germline gives CDR1 DFQATT, CDR2 SNEGSKA (reference sequence). Here the CDR3 DNA reads TGCAGTGCGCCGACAGGGCCTAACTATGGCTACACCTTC. Translated, it gives CSAPTGPNYGYTF.

This clonotype has only a few counts. The chain is built from TRBV28 and TRBJ2-3; D is possibly TRBD1 (6 bases). CDR3 length equals 16 residues. With 6 bases removed from V and 2 bases from J, the gap between germline ends came to 18 bases. The germline V gene has CDR1 MDHEN and CDR2 SYDVKM. The CDR3 region is CASRKPQQGPTDTQYF. The CDR3 DNA reads TGTGCCAGCAGGAAACCACAACAGGGTCCCACAGATACGCAGTATTTT.

This clonotype was seen a handful of times. The chain uses TRBV28 and TRBJ1-5, with D perhaps TRBD1 (5 bases). V was clipped by 4 bases and J by 4 bases, with 11 bases between them. The CDR3 covers 14 residues. Germline V gene data show CDR1 as MDHEN and CDR2 as SYDVKM. The CDR3, as DNA: TGTGCCAGCAGTTCAGGGATCTGGAATCAGCCCCAGCATTTT. Protein sequence: CASSSGIWNQPQHF.

This clonotype has at least ten counts. The chain combines TRBV11-3 with TRBJ2-1, with 9 bases fitting TRBD1. The CDR3 runs to 15 residues. Germline V gives CDR1 SGHNT, CDR2 YENEEA. Unmatched junction bases numbered 5, after V lost 1 base and J lost 7 bases. The CDR3 spells CASSLAGTGTNEQFF. DNA for the CDR3: TGTGCCAGCAGCTTAGCAGGGACAGGGACTAATGAGCAGTTCTTC. The full variable domain, completed using reference TRBV11-3 and TRBJ2-1, is EAGVVQSPRYKIIEKKQPVAFWCNPISGHNTLYWYLQNLGQGPELLIRYENEEAVDDSQLPKDRFSAERLKGVDSTLKIQPAELGDSAVYLCASSLAGTGTNEQFFGPGTRLTVL.

The chain combines TRBV9 with TRBJ1-6; D not resolved. The germline V and J ends were trimmed by 4 bases and 7 bases, with 12 bases remaining between them. Germline CDR1 reads SGDLS; CDR2 reads YYNGEE. The CDR3 totals 14 residues. For the CDR3, the DNA is TGTGCCAGCAGCCCCCGAAGAGTGAATTCACCCCTCCACTTT. The encoded protein is CASSPRRVNSPLHF.

This clonotype was seen a handful of times. The chain joins TRBV11-2 to TRBJ2-1; D perhaps matches TRBD2 (6 bases). The CDR3 has 15 amino acids. The germline CDR1 and CDR2 sequences are SGHAT and FQNNGV. Trimming removed 5 bases from V and 8 bases from J, with 19 bases in between. CDR3 protein: CASSRRDSSVDEQFF. CDR3 coding DNA: TGTGCCAGCAGCCGCCGGGACTCGTCGGTCGATGAGCAGTTCTTC.

V and J are TRBV9 and TRBJ2-5; perhaps TRBD2 as D (5 bases). This CDR3 has 14 amino acids. CDR1 is SGDLS, CDR2 YYNGEE, per germline. The V and J ends lost 0 bases and 2 bases respectively, with 8 bases between them. The CDR3 loop is CASSVVGGQETQYF. In nucleotides, the CDR3 is TGTGCCAGCAGCGTAGTGGGCGGGCAAGAGACCCAGTACTTC. The full variable domain, with the rest looked up from reference TRBV9 and TRBJ2-5, is DSGVTQTPKHLITATGQRVTLRCSPRSGDLSVYWYQQSLDQGLQFLIQYYNGEERAKGNILERFSAQQFPDLHSELNLSSLELGDSALYFCASSVVGGQETQYFGPGTRLLVL.

This clonotype was detected only a few times. The junction departs from the called germline gene at one end, perhaps through a read error. This chain uses TRBV6-2 or TRBV6-3 with TRBJ2-7; TRBD2 aligns across 7 bases. CDR1 is MNHEY, CDR2 SVGEGT, per germline. This CDR3 has 12 residues. This chain's CDR3 is CASSYRKGRENF. The CDR3 nucleotides are TGTGCCAGCAGTTATAGGAAGGGGCGGGAGAACTTC.

This clonotype was detected many times. The chain couples TRBV6-2 or TRBV6-3 to TRBJ2-1; 9 bases match TRBD2. Trimming removed 6 bases from V and 12 bases from J; junction bases left unmatched: 12. CDR3 length: 14 residues. Germline lookup yields CDR1 MNHEY and CDR2 SVGEGT. The CDR3 DNA is TGTGCCAGCAGATCTAGCGGGGTGAATGTTGGGCAGTTCTTC. Protein: CASRSSGVNVGQFF.

In its sample, this clonotype was seen many times. In DNA, the CDR3 is TGTGCCAGCAGTGATGGGTTGGGTAATCAGCCCCAGCATTTT. It translates to CASSDGLGNQPQHF. This chain joins TRBV6-1 and TRBJ1-5, with unresolved D. V lost 3 bases and J 4 bases, leaving 10 bases between the germline ends. Germline-derived CDR1 and CDR2 are MNHNS and SASEGT. This CDR3 has 14 residues.

The table lists this clonotype with many counts. V is TRBV28 and J is TRBJ2-1; D remains unclear. Germline V CDR1 and CDR2: MDHEN, SYDVKM. V lost 4 bases and J 9 bases, leaving 19 bases between the germline ends. This CDR3 contains 15 residues. This chain's CDR3 is CASSYPAGPSGEQFF. Written as DNA, the CDR3 is TGTGCCAGCAGTTACCCCGCAGGTCCCTCCGGTGAGCAGTTCTTC.

The V and J genes are TRBV7-2 and TRBJ2-2, with no clear D. CDR1 is SGHTA and CDR2 is FQGNSA in the germline V gene. CDR3 length: 13 residues. V lost 3 bases and J lost 8, with 10 bases in between. The CDR3 is CASSFSGRGELFF. CDR3 coding DNA: TGTGCCAGCAGCTTTTCGGGCAGAGGGGAGCTGTTTTTT.

Here the CDR3 DNA reads TGTGCCAGCAGCTTGGACGGGACAACCTACGAGCAGTACTTC. This codes for CASSLDGTTYEQYF. This sequence joins TRBV5-8 and TRBJ2-7; maybe TRBD1 (6 bases). Germline lookup yields CDR1 SGHTS and CDR2 YDEGEE. This CDR3 has 14 amino acids. Deletions cut 0 bases from V and 2 bases from J, with 9 bases between.

This clonotype was counted only a few times. The V and J genes are TRBV7-9 and TRBJ2-3; D not certain. The germline gives CDR1 SEHNR, CDR2 FQNEAQ (reference sequence). Trimming cost V 1 base and J 1 base, with 9 bases left between them. The CDR3 is made up of 15 amino acids. The CDR3 DNA is TGTGCCAGCAGCTTAGGGTCCTTAGGCACAGATACGCAGTATTTT. The encoded protein is CASSLGSLGTDTQYF.

The CDR3 bases are TGTGCCAGCAGTTCCGGGACCCCTGGCGAGCAGTACTTC. Its protein product is CASSSGTPGEQYF. The rearrangement links TRBV27 to TRBJ2-7; either TRBD1 or TRBD2 may supply D (5 bases each). This CDR3 is 13 amino acids long. Germline CDR1 is MNHEY and CDR2 is SMNVEV (reference sequence). V was shortened by 4 bases and J by 6 bases, with 13 bases between the two germline ends.

This clonotype has a handful of counts. The CDR3 DNA sequence: TGCAGTGCTAGCCGACTAGCGGGAGACTTCTTC. Protein: CSASRLAGDFF. The V gene is TRBV20-1, the J gene TRBJ2-1, with 12 bases matching TRBD2. CDR1 is DFQATT and CDR2 is SNEGSKA in the germline V gene (reference sequence). J gave up 16 bases and V 3 bases, and 4 bases lay outside the gene matches. The CDR3 contains 11 residues.

In this sample, this clonotype turned up many times. The V call is TRBV9, the J call TRBJ2-5; D is unresolved. The CDR3 is made up of 14 amino acids. V was shortened by 0 bases and J by 5 bases, with 11 bases between the two germline ends. Germline values: CDR1 SGDLS, CDR2 YYNGEE. CDR3 sequence: CASSVGPGSETQYF. The CDR3 DNA reads as TGTGCCAGCAGCGTAGGCCCGGGTTCGGAGACCCAGTACTTC.

This clonotype was seen at least ten times. This chain links TRBV18 with TRBJ1-5; maybe TRBD1 (5 bases). Germline V CDR1 and CDR2: KGHSH, LQKENI. Trimming cost V 8 bases and J 3 bases, with 11 bases left between them. The CDR3 consists of 13 residues. The CDR3 sequence is CASAEGDNQPQHF. CDR3 sequence (DNA): TGTGCCAGCGCGGAAGGGGACAATCAGCCCCAGCATTTT.